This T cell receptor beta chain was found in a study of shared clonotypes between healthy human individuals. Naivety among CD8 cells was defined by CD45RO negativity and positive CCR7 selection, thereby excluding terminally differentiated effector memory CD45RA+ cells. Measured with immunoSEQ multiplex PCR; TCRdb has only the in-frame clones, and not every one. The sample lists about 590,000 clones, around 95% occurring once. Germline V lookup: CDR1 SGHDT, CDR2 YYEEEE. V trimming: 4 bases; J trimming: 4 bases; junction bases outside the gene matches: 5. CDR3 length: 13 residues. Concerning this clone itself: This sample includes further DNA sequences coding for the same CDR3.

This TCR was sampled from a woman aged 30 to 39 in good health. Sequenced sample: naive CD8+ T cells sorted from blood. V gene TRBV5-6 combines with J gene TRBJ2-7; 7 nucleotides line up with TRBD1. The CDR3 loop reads CASSPGQSYEQYF. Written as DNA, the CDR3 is TGTGCCAGCAGCCCGGGACAGTCTTACGAGCAGTACTTC.